The sequence of this T cell receptor beta chain was determined in a study of T cells expressing NK-cell markers. On the study more broadly: Sorted CD3+CD56+NKG2C+, CD3+CD56+NKG2C- and CD3+CD56-NKG2C+ T-cell subsets were beta-chain profiled.

The CDR3 consists of 18 residues. Germline CDR1 reads SGHRS; CDR2 reads YFSETQ. Concerning this clonotype itself: What it binds is not known.

Production of TCR beta cDNA relied on 5'RACE template switching with UMIs. TCRdb reprocessed the 5' RACE reads and stores each CDR3 protein as one record, lacking DNA. The sample table sets out 20,000 to 25,000 distinct CDR3 sequences. Study-level findings and limits: Specificity for HCMV among expanded NKG2C+ T cell clones was not established.

The V call is TRBV5-1, the J call TRBJ2-5; TCRdb's D call, TRBD2, is unchecked because there is no DNA. The specimen sequenced was blood T cells: a sorted CD56 or NKG2C T cell subset, CD4+ or CD8+ T cells, or bulk PBMC T cells (not recorded which). This clonotype was obtained from a man aged 18-70 years in good health. The CDR3 is CASSLDPSLATMGETQYF.